The 13 T cell receptor beta chains presented below share a single source sample, sequenced in a study of cytomegalovirus exposure and HLA in healthy donors. The PCR used 60 Vbeta and 13 Jbeta primers. Method: immunoSEQ multiplex PCR; TCRdb's copy keeps in-frame clones and lacks some. Here the sample spans around 100,000 clones, 70% being singletons. The sample comprised PBMCs. These receptors all stem from a middle-aged man in good health and CMV-seropositive.

The V call is TRBV7-9, the J call TRBJ1-4; D call uncertain. The CDR3 consists of 16 residues. V was shortened by 2 bases and J by 0 bases, with 10 bases between the two germline ends. The V gene's germline CDR1 is SEHNR and CDR2 FQNEAQ (reference sequence). The CDR3 region is CASSLQTPATNEKLFF. CDR3 nucleotides: TGTGCCAGCAGCTTACAAACCCCGGCAACTAATGAAAAACTGTTTTTT.

The genes are TRBV18 and TRBJ2-7, with D possibly being TRBD1 (5 bases). The CDR3 is 13 residues long. V was cut by 1 base and J by 7 bases, with 11 bases left in between. In germline, CDR1 is KGHSH, CDR2 LQKENI. The CDR3 region is CASSPQGIEEQYF. In DNA form, the CDR3 reads TGTGCCAGCTCACCACAGGGGATAGAGGAGCAGTACTTC.

This sequence joins TRBV19 and TRBJ1-1, with D possibly matching TRBD1 (6 bases). Germline loops: CDR1 LNHDA, CDR2 SQIVND (reference sequence). Trimming stripped 7 bases from V and 0 bases from J, with 9 bases between. The CDR3 spans 13 residues. The CDR3 loop reads CASMRTVNTEAFF. In DNA form, the CDR3 reads TGTGCCAGTATGCGGACAGTGAACACTGAAGCTTTCTTT.

The chain carries TRBV9 and TRBJ1-5, with D hard to call. Germline V gene sequence: CDR1 SGDLS, CDR2 YYNGEE. The CDR3 is 14 residues long. Deletions cut 0 bases from V and 0 bases from J, with 4 bases between. The CDR3 DNA is TGTGCCAGCAGCGTAGAATATAGCAATCAGCCCCAGCATTTT. Encoded protein: CASSVEYSNQPQHF.

The chain uses TRBV9 and TRBJ2-5, with TRBD2 as a possible D gene (5 bases). The V end lost 4 bases, the J end lost 5 bases, and 18 bases lay between the germline ends. CDR3 length: 15 residues. Germline V gene lookup returns CDR1 SGDLS and CDR2 YYNGEE. For the CDR3, the DNA is TGTGCCAGCAGCACTACGGGGTACCTAAGCGAGACCCAGTACTTC. The encoded protein is CASSTTGYLSETQYF. Full variable domain (rest looked up from reference TRBV9 and TRBJ2-5): DSGVTQTPKHLITATGQRVTLRCSPRSGDLSVYWYQQSLDQGLQFLIQYYNGEERAKGNILERFSAQQFPDLHSELNLSSLELGDSALYFCASSTTGYLSETQYFGPGTRLLVL.

V usage is TRBV6-5 and J usage is TRBJ2-1, with D hard to call. Per germline, CDR1 MNHEY and CDR2 SVGAGI. CDR3 length equals 16 residues. Trimming took off 0 bases at V and 0 bases at J, with 9 bases between the two ends. The CDR3 reads CASSYSGSYSYNEQFF. DNA of the CDR3: TGTGCCAGCAGTTACTCGGGTAGCTACTCCTACAATGAGCAGTTCTTC.

This rearrangement joins TRBV5-4 to TRBJ2-1, with 8 bases aligning to TRBD2. In germline, CDR1 is SGHNT, CDR2 YYREEE (reference sequence). With 4 bases clipped from V and 1 base from J, the junction kept 4 bases outside the gene matches. The CDR3 extends over 15 amino acids. The CDR3 loop is CASSDLAGSYNEQFF. CDR3 DNA: TGTGCCAGCAGCGACCTAGCGGGTTCCTACAATGAGCAGTTCTTC.

The chain employs TRBV7-3 and TRBJ2-1, with 9 bases lining up with TRBD1. The CDR3 length is 16 residues. The V gene's germline CDR1 is SGHTA and CDR2 FQGTGA. After removal of 0 bases from V and 3 bases from J, the junction contained 3 bases not matched to a gene. CDR3 protein: CASSLTGTGNYNEQFF. CDR3 DNA sequence: TGTGCCAGCAGCTTAACAGGGACAGGGAACTACAATGAGCAGTTCTTC.

This rearrangement joins TRBV7-9 to TRBJ2-7, with D possibly TRBD1 on 5 matching bases. This CDR3 has 13 residues. Germline assignment: CDR1 SEHNR and CDR2 FQNEAQ (reference sequence). The V and J ends lost 1 base and 6 bases respectively, with 10 bases between them. CDR3 sequence: CASSLVTRVEQYF. CDR3 DNA sequence: TGTGCCAGCAGCTTAGTCACCAGGGTCGAGCAGTACTTC.

The chain couples TRBV9 to TRBJ1-1, with 9 bases matching TRBD1. The CDR3 contains 17 residues. The germline V gene has CDR1 SGDLS and CDR2 YYNGEE. With V trimmed by 0 bases and J by 3 bases, 9 bases remained unmatched. CDR3 sequence: CASSVAKADRGHTEAFF. The CDR3 DNA sequence: TGTGCCAGCAGCGTAGCTAAGGCGGACAGGGGACACACTGAAGCTTTCTTT.

The chain uses TRBV7-9 and TRBJ2-1; 8 positions agree with TRBD2. V lost 2 bases to trimming and J lost 3 bases; unmatched junction nucleotides: 12. Germline values: CDR1 SEHNR, CDR2 FQNEAQ (reference sequence). The CDR3 covers 18 residues. The CDR3 reads CASSLPWREDFLYNEQFF. The CDR3 nucleotides are TGTGCCAGCAGCTTACCTTGGCGGGAGGATTTTCTCTACAATGAGCAGTTCTTC.

This rearrangement joins TRBV10-2 to TRBJ2-2, with D hard to call. Trimming took 6 bases from V and 0 from J, leaving 11 bases between them. Germline CDR1 and CDR2: WSHSY and SAAADI. There are 15 residues in the CDR3. Written as DNA, the CDR3 is TGCGCCAGCAGACCGCGGCTAGCGAACACCGGGGAGCTGTTTTTT. It codes for CASRPRLANTGELFF.

This chain connects TRBV4-3 to TRBJ2-1; 9 positions match TRBD2. J lost 8 bases, V lost 4 bases, and 15 bases had no gene match. This CDR3 spans 17 amino acids. CDR1 and CDR2 (germline): LGHNA, YSLEER. The CDR3, as DNA: TGCGCCAGCAGCCGAAACTCGCCTAGCGGGATTAGTTATGAGCAGTTCTTC. Its protein product is CASSRNSPSGISYEQFF.